These T cell receptor beta chains were read from a single sample in a study of T-cell reconstitution after alpha-beta-depleted transplantation in children. One entry per CDR3 protein results from TCRdb running MiXCR on the PCR reads. Counted here are 500,000 or so distinct CDR3 sequences, about 10% occurring once; the ten biggest clones make up 13% to 15%. This sample comprised PBMCs, mostly from graft donor cells, obtained 180 days after TCRalphabeta/CD19-depleted stem cell transplant. These TCRs come from a female patient aged 2 to 10 who had a stem cell transplant for aplastic anemia, so the T cells may come from the graft donor. Each CDR3 is given with its conserved first and last residue. A clone size is listed for some rows: how often the clone was seen (once, few, many), or a class if it is expanded.

>few|TRBV15|TRBJ2-5
CATRVGQGRVETQYF
>few|TRBV12-3/TRBV12-4|TRBJ1-5
CASRTDRDSNQPQHF
>few|TRBV7-9|TRBJ1-1
CASSPVQGRHTEAFF
>.|TRBV12-3/TRBV12-4|TRBJ2-1
CASRWQDYNEQFF
>few|TRBV5-6|TRBJ2-1
CASSLGPPDEQFF
>many|TRBV12-3/TRBV12-4|TRBJ2-7
CASSFGSGGLSYEQYF
>many|TRBV9|TRBJ1-3
CASSPGRGSGNTIYF
>many|TRBV4-3|TRBJ2-1
CASSPLGFRANEQFF
>many|TRBV29-1|TRBJ2-1
CSVEEHRNEQFF
>many|TRBV7-9|TRBJ2-3
CASSSPGLVFTDTQYF
>few|TRBV27|TRBJ2-2
CASSLKAGGTGELFF
>.|TRBV5-1|TRBJ2-3
CASSLALRGLTDTQYF
>many|TRBV12-3/TRBV12-4|TRBJ1-6
CASSFRPERGSPLHF
>few|TRBV13|TRBJ1-5
CASSSGPDQPQHF
>.|TRBV25-1|TRBJ1-4
CASRQTSAGSNEKLFF
>few|TRBV12-3/TRBV12-4|TRBJ2-6
CASSFFRSSGANVLTF
>once|TRBV11-2|TRBJ2-7
CASSFGTGELYEQYF
>few|TRBV28|TRBJ1-4
CASSLVGDPTHDEKLFF
>few|TRBV7-9|TRBJ1-2
CASSSTGDDGYTF
>few|TRBV27|TRBJ2-1
CASSLTGPSYNEQFF
>.|TRBV28|TRBJ1-1
CASSLPGLNMNTEAFF
>few|TRBV20-1|TRBJ1-5
CSARDLREGKRNQPQHF
>.|TRBV12-3/TRBV12-4|TRBJ2-3
CASSRTGPSTDTQYF
>.|TRBV9|TRBJ2-3
CASTPSGRSADTQYF